The 14 T cell receptor beta chains listed next were all sequenced from one sample in a study of PD-1 blockade in mismatch repair-deficient tumors. Using immunoSEQ multiplex PCR, the repertoire was profiled, and TCRdb retains in-frame clones only, with some absent. The sample shows under 150,000 clones, around nine tenths of them seen only once. This material consisted of peripheral blood, taken roughly 70 weeks after starting pembrolizumab. The receptors originated from an adult with mismatch repair-deficient cancer.

The rearrangement uses TRBV10-3 and TRBJ2-5; 10 positions match TRBD2. J gave up 4 bases and V 3 bases, and 2 bases lay outside the gene matches. Germline CDR1 is ENHRY and CDR2 is SYGVKD. The CDR3 covers 14 residues. CDR3 in DNA: TGTGCCATCAGTGATTCTAGCGGGAGAGAGACCCAGTACTTC. Amino acid sequence: CAISDSSGRETQYF.

This clone showed up just once. The rearrangement uses TRBV7-9 and TRBJ2-5; perhaps D is TRBD1 or TRBD2 (7 bases each). CDR3 length: 14 amino acids. V gave up 8 bases and J gave up 2 bases, with 15 bases separating them. Per germline, CDR1 SEHNR and CDR2 FQNEAQ (reference sequence). CDR3 sequence reads: CASVWGGQQETQYF. The DNA of the CDR3 is TGTGCCAGCGTCTGGGGGGGACAGCAAGAGACCCAGTACTTC.

The chain combines TRBV6-1 with TRBJ2-2; D remains unclear. The germline gives CDR1 MNHNS, CDR2 SASEGT. The V and J ends lost 4 bases and 0 bases respectively, with 12 bases between them. The CDR3 has 16 residues. CDR3 in amino acids: CASSGNHWPNTGELFF. CDR3 DNA sequence: TGTGCCAGCAGTGGTAACCATTGGCCGAACACCGGGGAGCTGTTTTTT.

The chain couples TRBV18 to TRBJ2-5; a weak D match, TRBD2 (5 bases). The germline CDR1 and CDR2 sequences are KGHSH and LQKENI. With 2 bases removed from V and 11 bases from J, the gap between germline ends came to 18 bases. The CDR3 is 14 amino acids. The CDR3 sequence is CASSPEGTSGLQYF. In DNA form, the CDR3 reads TGTGCCAGCTCACCAGAGGGAACCTCCGGCCTGCAGTACTTC.

This clone was detected once. The chain links TRBV9 to TRBJ1-1; D unresolved. CDR3 length equals 11 residues. V shed 4 bases and J shed 7 bases, with 8 bases lying between them. The V gene's germline CDR1 is SGDLS and CDR2 YYNGEE. The CDR3, as DNA: TGTGCCAGCAGCCCCTCTGGTGAAGCTTTCTTT. Amino acid sequence: CASSPSGEAFF. Filled out from reference TRBV9 and TRBJ1-1, the complete variable domain reads DSGVTQTPKHLITATGQRVTLRCSPRSGDLSVYWYQQSLDQGLQFLIQYYNGEERAKGNILERFSAQQFPDLHSELNLSSLELGDSALYFCASSPSGEAFFGQGTRLTVV.

The J gene is TRBJ2-1, the V gene TRBV11-1, with D possibly matching TRBD1 (5 bases). The ends were cut back, 1 base at V and 3 bases at J, with 10 bases in the middle. In germline, CDR1 is SGHAT, CDR2 FQDESV (reference sequence). The CDR3 is 15 residues long. The CDR3: CASSLGGTGYNEQFF. DNA for the CDR3: TGTGCCAGCAGCTTAGGCGGAACAGGCTACAATGAGCAGTTCTTC.

The V call is TRBV30, the J call TRBJ2-7; TRBD2 matches 7 bases. Per the germline V gene, CDR1 is GTSNPN and CDR2 is SVGIG (reference sequence). This CDR3 region has 14 residues. V lost 3 bases, J lost 5 bases, and 10 bases stayed unmatched. CDR3 DNA sequence: TGTGCCTGGAGCCTGGGGGGAGGGCCCAACGAGCAGTACTTC. Translating it yields CAWSLGGGPNEQYF.

Remarks on this clone: Additional DNA sequences in this sample encode the identical CDR3. The V and J genes are TRBV5-1 and TRBJ2-7; 7 positions match TRBD1. Germline CDR1 is SGHRS and CDR2 is YFSETQ. V trimming: 0 bases; J trimming: 2 bases; junction bases outside the gene matches: 2. The CDR3 sequence is 14 residues long. The CDR3 nucleotides read TGCGCCAGCAGCTTGGGGCAGGGGGCCTACGAGCAGTACTTC. This translates into CASSLGQGAYEQYF.

The chain links TRBV27 to TRBJ2-7, with TRBD1 identical over 7 bases. Losses at the gene ends were 4 bases for V and 3 bases for J; bases not matched to a gene: 6. The germline CDR1 and CDR2 sequences are MNHEY and SMNVEV (reference sequence). This CDR3 has 14 residues. CDR3 residues: CASSSRQGVYEQYF. CDR3 DNA: TGTGCCAGCAGTTCACGGCAGGGGGTCTACGAGCAGTACTTC.

The chain couples TRBV11-3 to TRBJ1-5; 7 bases are shared with TRBD1. The CDR3 consists of 15 residues. Germline V gene lookup returns CDR1 SGHNT and CDR2 YENEEA. V shed 0 bases, J shed 3 bases, and the junction held 2 bases outside the gene matches. CDR3 in amino acids: CASSLEGQNNQPQHF. CDR3 in DNA: TGTGCCAGCAGCTTAGAGGGACAGAACAATCAGCCCCAGCATTTT.

In its sample, this clone was seen a few times. V usage is TRBV11-2 and J usage is TRBJ1-3; D is possibly TRBD1 (5 bases). Trimming took 1 base from V and 0 from J, leaving 13 bases between them. The CDR3 runs to 17 residues. Per the germline V gene, CDR1 is SGHAT and CDR2 is FQNNGV. The CDR3 DNA reads TGTGCCAGCAGCTTAGTACCGGGGGAGAGCTCTGGAAACACCATATATTTT. Translating it yields CASSLVPGESSGNTIYF.

This chain uses TRBV14 with TRBJ2-7; perhaps TRBD1 as D (6 bases). The CDR3 consists of 15 residues. V was shortened by 4 bases and J by 4 bases, with 17 bases between the two germline ends. Germline V lookup: CDR1 SGHDN, CDR2 FVKESK. CDR3 residues: CASSPIAGTKYEQYF. CDR3 DNA sequence: TGTGCCAGCAGCCCCATCGCCGGGACAAAATACGAGCAGTACTTC.

V gene TRBV15 combines with J gene TRBJ1-2; a possible D gene is TRBD1 (6 bases). V was cut by 3 bases and J by 8 bases, with 10 bases left in between. The CDR3 is 12 residues long. The germline CDR1 and CDR2 sequences are LNHNV and YYDKDF (reference sequence). CDR3 in DNA: TGTGCCACCAGCAGTACAGGGTTCGGCTACACCTTC. This codes for CATSSTGFGYTF.

V usage is TRBV11-2 and J usage is TRBJ2-3; 8 bases agree with TRBD2. The CDR3 runs 15 residues. The trim removed 5 bases at V and 0 bases at J, leaving 4 bases unmatched. In germline, CDR1 is SGHAT, CDR2 FQNNGV. CDR3 residues: CASSLSGRSTDTQYF. CDR3 nucleotide sequence: TGTGCCAGCAGCCTCAGCGGGAGAAGCACAGATACGCAGTATTTT. Combining the CDR3 with reference TRBV11-2 and TRBJ2-3 gives the whole variable domain EAGVAQSPRYKIIEKRQSVAFWCNPISGHATLYWYQQILGQGPKLLIQFQNNGVVDDSQLPKDRFSAERLKGVDSTLKIQPAKLEDSAVYLCASSLSGRSTDTQYFGPGTRLTVL.